Detailed here is one T cell receptor (beta chain). This clone appeared a few times. Its target antigen remains unknown. Base quality data are lacking; no much larger clone is found one base away. The T-cell fraction in tumor and uninvolved lung tissue was obtained from TCR sequencing using the immunoSEQ assay. Concerning the study's data processing: In the survival analysis, patients were divided into a high T-cell fraction group (upper tertile) and a low T-cell fraction group (lower two tertiles), and the two groups were compared using a log-rank test. A signed-rank test was used to test differences in T-cell fraction between paired tumor and uninvolved lung samples. TCRdb re-hosts the immuneACCESS table, in-frame sequences only. Its copies lack some clones; in the studies checked, an unresolved V gene accounts for under half of them, and the cause for the rest is not known. V, J and clone size were drawn from that table, and D and trimming were deduced from the DNA. The sample profile shows 15,000 to 20,000 clones; around 81% of them were found once. The ten largest clones represent 10% of the sample.

This sample stems from a study of tumor-infiltrating lymphocytes in localized non-small cell lung cancer (dated by TCRdb to about 2021). Context from the whole study: Patients whose samples were collected after neoadjuvant chemotherapy, as well as both smokers and never-smokers and several histologies, were included in the cohort. Alongside flow cytometry, multiplex immunofluorescence, RNA-seq, exome sequencing and proteomics, TCR sequencing was applied to the same patients as one of several integrated assays. A total of roughly 51 patients were part of the paired comparison of immunoSEQ T-cell fraction between tumor and uninvolved lung. From each patient came resected tumor tissue plus uninvolved lung tissue from that same patient, and the uninvolved lung tissue was described as non-adjacent to the tumor. The overall ICON cohort was composed of 140 or so surgical patients with localized non-small cell lung cancer whose tumors were resected.

The investigation overall reported the following: Higher T cell infiltration in tumors than in uninvolved lung tissue was supported by TCRbeta sequencing, consistent with immunofluorescence CD3 counts. Assay coverage varied across patients depending on available tissue quantity, so only a subset of the cohort had TCR sequencing. The TCR-derived T-cell fraction showed no difference between the flow cytometry-defined immunotypes IM1 (good prognosis) and IM2 (poor prognosis). Different pieces of the same tissue were used for different assays, so technical variation could not be separated from intratumor heterogeneity.

Enrollment in ICON was initiated in early 2016, and the last patient was enrolled in 2018. In a subcohort of approximately 76 patients, fresh tumor and matched uninvolved tissue were collected for in-depth immune analyses, with TCR sequencing among those analyses. No cell sorting was done, and TCR sequencing was instead run on DNA isolated from bulk tissue. The germline ends are 9 bases apart after V is trimmed by 2 bases and J by 5 bases. The germline V gene encodes CDR1 ENHRY and CDR2 SYGVKD. The CDR3 sequence holds 13 residues, the cysteine and phenylalanine included. Solely the CDR3 DNA is kept, with 39 bases framed from the first base.

This receptor chain uses TRBV10-3 and TRBJ1-1; tentative D gene TRBD1, with 6 bases matching. The origin of this receptor is a human donor with non-small cell lung cancer. Material: uninvolved lung tissue not adjacent to the tumor. The CDR3 protein is CAISEIGGTEAFF. Read as DNA, the sequence is TGTGCCATCAGTGAGATAGGGGGAACTGAAGCTTTCTTT.